This TCR beta chain was observed in a study of identical twins. Study-level findings and limits: Beta clonotypes that were abundant in cord blood contained fewer insertions, a pattern absent from memory repertoires.

Losses at the gene ends were 0 bases for V and 5 bases for J; bases not matched to a gene: 6. The length of the CDR3 is 16 residues. The V gene's germline CDR1 is SGHVS and CDR2 FQNEAQ. A single record per CDR3 protein comes from TCRdb applying MiXCR to the 5' RACE reads. Of 500,000 to 550,000 distinct CDR3 sequences in the sample, 20% to 25% were seen once. As to this clonotype: Its antigen is not identified.

The same sample was also studied in work on T cells expressing NK-cell markers. From that paper: Dominance of the CD3+CD56-NKG2C+ fraction by these clonotypes also held in a handful of donors.

The chain recombines TRBV7-8 with TRBJ2-5; 10 bases map to TRBD1. The TCR originated in a woman between 18 and 29 years old in good health. The specimen sequenced was CD4+ T cells sorted from blood. CDR3: CASSLAHGQGEETQYF. For the CDR3, the DNA is TGTGCCAGCAGCTTAGCGCACGGACAGGGGGAGGAGACCCAGTACTTC.